This is a list of T cell receptor beta chains from one sample in a study of shared clonotypes between healthy human individuals. The table came from immunoSEQ multiplex PCR; TCRdb's copy has only in-frame clones and leaves some out. The table shows approximately 600,000 clones, with approximately 96% occurring only once. Material: naive CD8+ T cells sorted from blood. These receptors were obtained from a woman aged 30 to 39 in good health. The CDR3 runs from the conserved cysteine through the conserved F or W. The D gene is left open where the match is weak. Expanded clones are given a class, and other clones once, few, many or no size at all.

once	TRBJ2-1	.	TRBV13	CASSFALSSYNEQFF	TGTGCCAGCAGCTTCGCTTTGAGCTCCTACAATGAGCAGTTCTTC
.	TRBJ2-5	.	TRBV2	CASSEVGTPKVQETQYF	TGTGCCAGCAGTGAAGTGGGGACACCGAAGGTACAGGAGACCCAGTACTTC
.	TRBJ2-7	TRBD1	TRBV5-1	CASRWTGGDYEQYF	TGCGCCAGCAGGTGGACAGGGGGCGATTACGAGCAGTACTTC
.	TRBJ2-2	.	TRBV5-5	CASSLAGGVAGGTGELFF	TGTGCCAGCAGCTTGGCCGGGGGCGTGGCCGGGGGCACCGGGGAGCTGTTTTTT
.	TRBJ1-2	.	TRBV27	CASSPSQWGYNGYTF	TGTGCCAGCAGTCCCTCACAGTGGGGTTATAATGGCTACACCTTC
.	TRBJ2-7	.	TRBV28	CASSFSPKSYEQYF	TGTGCCAGCAGTTTTAGTCCAAAATCCTACGAGCAGTACTTC
.	TRBJ2-7	TRBD1	TRBV6-5	CASRGFGTGAYEQYF	TGTGCCAGCAGGGGCTTTGGGACAGGGGCCTACGAGCAGTACTTC
.	TRBJ1-4	.	TRBV2	CASSVSGIVSEKLFF	TGTGCCAGCAGTGTTTCAGGGATCGTAAGTGAAAAACTGTTTTTT
.	TRBJ1-3	TRBD1	TRBV13	CASSSTGGIAGNTIYF	TGTGCCAGCAGCTCTACAGGGGGGATCGCTGGAAACACCATATATTTT
.	TRBJ2-7	.	TRBV10-2	CASTEQGTFYEQYF	TGCGCCAGCACCGAACAGGGAACCTTCTACGAGCAGTACTTC
.	TRBJ1-5	TRBD1	TRBV13	CASSSGTGNQPQHF	TGTGCCAGCAGCTCCGGGACAGGGAATCAGCCCCAGCATTTT
.	TRBJ2-7	TRBD2	TRBV6-6	CASSSFRGGMYEQYF	TGTGCCAGCAGTTCTTTCCGGGGGGGGATGTACGAGCAGTACTTC
once	TRBJ2-7	.	TRBV6-5	CASSHSANGEDYEQYF	TGTGCCAGCAGTCACTCCGCGAACGGGGAGGACTACGAGCAGTACTTC
.	TRBJ2-2	.	TRBV28	CASSLLGQGITGELFF	TGTGCCAGCAGTTTACTGGGCCAGGGTATCACCGGGGAGCTGTTTTTT
.	TRBJ2-7	.	TRBV27	CASNLSSSPPSEQYF	TGTGCCAGCAATCTAAGTAGCAGCCCCCCAAGCGAGCAGTACTTC
.	TRBJ1-4	.	TRBV27	CASSLRVGLEKLFF	TGTGCCAGCAGTTTACGGGTGGGATTAGAAAAACTGTTTTTT
.	TRBJ1-3	TRBD1	TRBV19	CASAGGPGNTIYF	TGTGCCAGTGCAGGGGGACCTGGAAACACCATATATTTT
.	TRBJ1-1	.	TRBV12-5	CASGLSVSEAFF	TGTGCTAGTGGTTTGTCAGTGTCTGAAGCTTTCTTT
once	TRBJ2-6	.	TRBV5-4	CASSLAGAGANVLTF	TGTGCCAGCAGCTTGGCAGGGGCTGGGGCCAACGTCCTGACTTTC
few	TRBJ1-2	.	TRBV27	CASGEGSYGYTF	TGTGCCAGTGGGGAGGGTAGCTATGGCTACACCTTC
.	TRBJ2-1	TRBD2	TRBV10-2	CASLAGHNEQFF	TGCGCCAGTCTAGCGGGGCACAATGAGCAGTTCTTC
.	TRBJ2-5	.	TRBV18	CASSPREPIADQETQYF	TGTGCCAGCTCACCGCGAGAACCTATAGCGGACCAAGAGACCCAGTACTTC
.	TRBJ2-7	.	TRBV28	CASSPHTAPYEQYF	TGTGCCAGCAGTCCCCACACAGCCCCCTACGAGCAGTACTTC
.	TRBJ2-2	.	TRBV6-1	CASSEAGELFF	TGTGCCAGCAGTGAGGCCGGGGAGCTGTTTTTT
.	TRBJ2-1	TRBD1	TRBV10-3	CAIRTGQGAINEQFF	TGTGCCATCAGAACCGGACAGGGGGCGATCAATGAGCAGTTCTTC
.	TRBJ2-1	.	TRBV20-1	CSASHNEQFF	TGCAGTGCTAGTCACAATGAGCAGTTCTTC
.	TRBJ2-7	TRBD1	TRBV29-1	CSVEQGASYEQYF	TGCAGCGTTGAACAGGGGGCGAGCTACGAGCAGTACTTC
once	TRBJ2-3	TRBD2	TRBV4-1	CASSQVAGVSDTQYF	TGCGCCAGCAGCCAAGTGGCGGGAGTCTCAGATACGCAGTATTTT
once	TRBJ2-1	.	TRBV6-5	CASSYSGRGLGNEQFF	TGTGCCAGCAGTTACTCAGGCAGGGGCCTGGGGAATGAGCAGTTCTTC
.	TRBJ2-1	.	TRBV28	CASSSRGAALHNEQFF	TGTGCCAGCAGTTCCCGGGGAGCGGCACTACACAATGAGCAGTTCTTC
.	TRBJ2-7	.	TRBV27	CASRSGTSSVEQYF	TGTGCCAGCAGATCCGGGACCTCTTCCGTTGAGCAGTACTTC
.	TRBJ2-7	.	TRBV5-5	CASSFPRGLEQYF	TGTGCCAGCAGCTTCCCTAGGGGTCTCGAGCAGTACTTC
.	TRBJ1-5	TRBD1	TRBV12-5	CASGFRDSLESNQPQHF	TGTGCTAGTGGTTTTAGGGACAGCTTAGAGAGCAATCAGCCCCAGCATTTT
.	TRBJ2-1	.	TRBV20-1	CSAPYRNEQFF	TGCAGTGCCCCCTATAGGAATGAGCAGTTCTTC
once	TRBJ2-1	TRBD2	TRBV19	CASSGTRTNEQFF	TGTGCCAGTAGTGGGACTAGGACGAATGAGCAGTTCTTC
once	TRBJ2-7	TRBD2	TRBV5-4	CASSGGLATTRGEQYF	TGTGCCAGCAGCGGGGGACTAGCCACGACCCGGGGCGAGCAGTACTTC
.	TRBJ1-1	.	TRBV25-1	CASSDELNTEAFF	TGTGCCAGCAGTGATGAGTTGAACACTGAAGCTTTCTTT
.	TRBJ2-2	.	TRBV29-1	CSVSSLAGELFF	TGCAGCGTTAGCAGTCTGGCCGGGGAGCTGTTTTTT
few	TRBJ1-2	.	TRBV4-1	CASSQNTGLYYGYTF	TGCGCCAGCAGCCAAAATACAGGGTTGTACTATGGCTACACCTTC
once	TRBJ2-7	.	TRBV16	CASSQEHYEQYF	TGTGCCAGCAGCCAGGAACATTACGAGCAGTACTTC
.	TRBJ2-7	.	TRBV4-2	CASSQEWLAHYEQYF	TGTGCCAGCAGCCAAGAATGGCTAGCACACTACGAGCAGTACTTC
.	TRBJ2-1	TRBD1	TRBV29-1	CSVVGTGGPNEQFF	TGCAGCGTTGTCGGGACAGGGGGTCCCAATGAGCAGTTCTTC
.	TRBJ2-7	.	TRBV4-2	CASSQEMRVYEQYF	TGTGCCAGCAGCCAAGAGATGCGGGTCTACGAGCAGTACTTC
.	TRBJ2-1	TRBD1	TRBV28	CASSRDRALYNEQFF	TGTGCCAGCAGCAGGGACAGGGCCCTCTACAATGAGCAGTTCTTC
.	TRBJ2-2	.	TRBV5-8	CASSLLVTGRTGELFF	TGTGCCAGCAGCTTGTTGGTGACAGGGAGGACCGGGGAGCTGTTTTTT
.	TRBJ1-1	TRBD1	TRBV5-4	CASRTQGAEAFF	TGTGCCAGCAGGACCCAGGGGGCTGAAGCTTTCTTT